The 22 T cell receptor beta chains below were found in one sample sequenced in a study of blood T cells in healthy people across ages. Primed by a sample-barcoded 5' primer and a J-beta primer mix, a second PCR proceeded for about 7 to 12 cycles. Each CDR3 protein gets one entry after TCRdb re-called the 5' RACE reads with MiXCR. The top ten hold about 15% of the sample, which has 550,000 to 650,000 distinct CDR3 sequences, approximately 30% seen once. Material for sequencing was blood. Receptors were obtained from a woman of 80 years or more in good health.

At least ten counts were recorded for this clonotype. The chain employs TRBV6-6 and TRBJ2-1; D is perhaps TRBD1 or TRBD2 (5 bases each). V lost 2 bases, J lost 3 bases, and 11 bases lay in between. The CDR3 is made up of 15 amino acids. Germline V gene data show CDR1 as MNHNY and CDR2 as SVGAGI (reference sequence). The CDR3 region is CASSYPVGDYNEQFF. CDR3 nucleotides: TGTGCCAGCAGTTACCCCGTGGGGGACTACAATGAGCAGTTCTTC.

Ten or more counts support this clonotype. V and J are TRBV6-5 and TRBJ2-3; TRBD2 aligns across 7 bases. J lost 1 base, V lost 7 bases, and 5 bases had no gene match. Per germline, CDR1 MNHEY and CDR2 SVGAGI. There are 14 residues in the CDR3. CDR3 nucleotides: TGTGCCAGCACCCGACTAGCAGGCACAGATACGCAGTATTTT. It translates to CASTRLAGTDTQYF.

The DNA for the CDR3 is TGTGCCAGCAGTTACGCAGGGAATAATTCACCCCTCCACTTT. It is translated as CASSYAGNNSPLHF. This rearrangement joins TRBV6-2 or TRBV6-3 to TRBJ1-6; D perhaps matches TRBD1 (5 bases). The CDR3 is 14 residues long. V was pared by 2 bases and J by 5 bases, with 7 bases between. Germline V lookup: CDR1 MNHEY, CDR2 SVGEGT.

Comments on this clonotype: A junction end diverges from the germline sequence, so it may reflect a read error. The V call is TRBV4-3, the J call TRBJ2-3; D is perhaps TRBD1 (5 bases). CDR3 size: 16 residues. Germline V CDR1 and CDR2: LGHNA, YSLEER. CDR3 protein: CASGQEPGHRRDTQYF. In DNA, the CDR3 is TGCGCCAGCGGCCAAGAACCAGGACACCGAAGGGATACGCAGTATTTT.

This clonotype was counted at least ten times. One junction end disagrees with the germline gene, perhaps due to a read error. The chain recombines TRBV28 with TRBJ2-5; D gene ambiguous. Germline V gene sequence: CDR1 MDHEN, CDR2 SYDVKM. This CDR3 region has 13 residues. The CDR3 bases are TGTGCCAGCAGTTTACTTGACCAGGAGACCCAGTACTTC. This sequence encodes CASSLLDQETQYF.

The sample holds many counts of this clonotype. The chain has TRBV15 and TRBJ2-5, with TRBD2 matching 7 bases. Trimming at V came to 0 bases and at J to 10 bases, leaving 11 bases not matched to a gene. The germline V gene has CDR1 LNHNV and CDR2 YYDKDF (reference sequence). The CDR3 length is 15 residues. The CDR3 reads CATSRETGGSSDQYF. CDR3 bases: TGTGCCACCAGCAGAGAGACCGGGGGGTCCTCGGACCAGTACTTC.

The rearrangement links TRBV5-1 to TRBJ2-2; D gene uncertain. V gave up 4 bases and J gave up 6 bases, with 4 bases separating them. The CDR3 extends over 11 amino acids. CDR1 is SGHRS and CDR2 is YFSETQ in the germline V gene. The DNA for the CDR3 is TGCGCCAGCAGCCGGTCCGGGGAGCTGTTTTTT. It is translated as CASSRSGELFF.

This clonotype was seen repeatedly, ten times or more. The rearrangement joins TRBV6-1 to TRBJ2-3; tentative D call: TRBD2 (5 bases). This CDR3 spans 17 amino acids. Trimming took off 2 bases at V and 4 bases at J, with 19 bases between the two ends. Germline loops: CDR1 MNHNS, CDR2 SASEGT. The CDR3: CASSETPGRSWADTQYF. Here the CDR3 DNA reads TGTGCCAGCAGTGAAACTCCGGGGAGATCCTGGGCAGATACGCAGTATTTT.

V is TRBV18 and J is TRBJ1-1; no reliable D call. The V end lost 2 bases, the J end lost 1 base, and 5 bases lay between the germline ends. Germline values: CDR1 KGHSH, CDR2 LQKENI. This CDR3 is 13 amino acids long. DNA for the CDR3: TGTGCCAGCTCACCAAGTACGAACACTGAAGCTTTCTTT. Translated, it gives CASSPSTNTEAFF.

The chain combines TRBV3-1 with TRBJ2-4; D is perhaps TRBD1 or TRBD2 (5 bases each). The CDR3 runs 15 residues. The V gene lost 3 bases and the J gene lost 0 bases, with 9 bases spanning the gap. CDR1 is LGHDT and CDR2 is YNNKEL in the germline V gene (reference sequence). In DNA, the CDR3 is TGTGCCAGCAGCCATGGGGGTCTAGCCAAAAACATTCAGTACTTC. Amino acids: CASSHGGLAKNIQYF.

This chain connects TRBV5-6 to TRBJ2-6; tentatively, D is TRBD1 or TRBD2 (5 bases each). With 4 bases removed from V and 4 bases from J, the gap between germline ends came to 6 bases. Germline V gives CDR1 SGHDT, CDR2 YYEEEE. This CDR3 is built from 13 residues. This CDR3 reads CASSGGGANVLTF. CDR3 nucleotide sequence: TGTGCCAGCAGCGGGGGAGGGGCCAACGTCCTGACTTTC.

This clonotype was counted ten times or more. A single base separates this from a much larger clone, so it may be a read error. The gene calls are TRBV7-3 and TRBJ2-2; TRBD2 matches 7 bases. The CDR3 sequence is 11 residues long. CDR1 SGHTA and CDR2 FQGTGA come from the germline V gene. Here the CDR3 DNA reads TGTGCCAGCAGCTTGAGCGGGGAGCGGTTTTTT. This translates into CASSLSGERFF.

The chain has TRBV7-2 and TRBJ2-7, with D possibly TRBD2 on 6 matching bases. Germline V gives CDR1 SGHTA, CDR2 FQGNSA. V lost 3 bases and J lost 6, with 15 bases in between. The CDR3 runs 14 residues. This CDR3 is CASSFPGVTFEQYF. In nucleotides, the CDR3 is TGTGCCAGCAGCTTTCCGGGGGTAACTTTCGAGCAGTACTTC.

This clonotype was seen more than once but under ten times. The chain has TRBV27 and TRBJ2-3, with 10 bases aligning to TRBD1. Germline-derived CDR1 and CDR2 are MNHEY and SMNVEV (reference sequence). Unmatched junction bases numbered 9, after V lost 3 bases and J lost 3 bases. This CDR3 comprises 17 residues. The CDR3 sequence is CASSLPTGTGATDTQYF. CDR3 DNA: TGTGCCAGCAGTTTGCCCACCGGGACAGGGGCGACAGATACGCAGTATTTT.

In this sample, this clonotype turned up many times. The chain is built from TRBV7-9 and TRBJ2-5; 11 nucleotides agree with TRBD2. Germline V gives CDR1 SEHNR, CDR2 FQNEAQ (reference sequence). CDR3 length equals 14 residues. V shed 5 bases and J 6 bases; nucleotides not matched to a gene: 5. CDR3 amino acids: CASSEGTSGKTQYF. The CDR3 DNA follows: TGTGCCAGCAGCGAAGGGACTAGCGGAAAGACCCAGTACTTC. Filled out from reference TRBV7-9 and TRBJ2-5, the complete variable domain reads DTGVSQNPRHKITKRGQNVTFRCDPISEHNRLYWYRQTLGQGPEFLTYFQNEAQLEKSRLLSDRFSAERPKGSFSTLEIQRTEQGDSAMYLCASSEGTSGKTQYFGPGTRLLVL.

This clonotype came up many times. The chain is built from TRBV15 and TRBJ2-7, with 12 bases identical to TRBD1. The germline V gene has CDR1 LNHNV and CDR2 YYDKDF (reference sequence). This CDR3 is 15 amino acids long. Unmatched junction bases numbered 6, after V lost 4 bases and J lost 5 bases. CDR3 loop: CATSTSGTGGNEQYF. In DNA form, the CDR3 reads TGTGCCACCAGCACCTCCGGGACAGGGGGCAACGAGCAGTACTTC.

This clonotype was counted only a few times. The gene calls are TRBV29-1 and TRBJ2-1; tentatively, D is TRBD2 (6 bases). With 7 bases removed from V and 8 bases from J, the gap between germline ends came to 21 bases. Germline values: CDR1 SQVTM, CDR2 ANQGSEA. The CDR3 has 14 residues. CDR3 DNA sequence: TGCAGCGGGCGGGGATTTCTTGCCGTGCATGAGCAGTTCTTC. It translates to CSGRGFLAVHEQFF.

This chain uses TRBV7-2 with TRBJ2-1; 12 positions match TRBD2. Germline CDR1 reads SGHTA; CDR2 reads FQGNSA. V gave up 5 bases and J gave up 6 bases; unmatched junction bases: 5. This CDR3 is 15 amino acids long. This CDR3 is CTSSRTSGTPNEQFF. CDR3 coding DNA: TGTACCAGCAGCCGGACTAGCGGGACCCCCAATGAGCAGTTCTTC.

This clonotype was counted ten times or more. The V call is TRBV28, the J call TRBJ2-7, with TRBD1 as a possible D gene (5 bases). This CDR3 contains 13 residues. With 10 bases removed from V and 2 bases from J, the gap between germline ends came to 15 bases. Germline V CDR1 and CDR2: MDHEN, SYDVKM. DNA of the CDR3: TGTGCCATCCAACGTCAGGGCGCCTACGAGCAGTACTTC. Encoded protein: CAIQRQGAYEQYF.

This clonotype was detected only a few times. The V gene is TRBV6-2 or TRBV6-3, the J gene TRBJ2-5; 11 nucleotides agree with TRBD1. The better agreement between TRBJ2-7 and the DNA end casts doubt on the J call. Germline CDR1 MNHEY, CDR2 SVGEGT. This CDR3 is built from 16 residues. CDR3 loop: CASSYQLGTGGGEQYF. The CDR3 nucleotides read TGTGCCAGCAGTTACCAGCTCGGGACAGGGGGAGGCGAGCAGTACTTC.

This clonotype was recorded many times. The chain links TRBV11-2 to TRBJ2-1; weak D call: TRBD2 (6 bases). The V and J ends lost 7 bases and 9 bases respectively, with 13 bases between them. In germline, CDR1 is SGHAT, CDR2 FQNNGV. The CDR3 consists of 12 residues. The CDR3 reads CASTKRGGEQFF. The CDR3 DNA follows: TGTGCCAGCACTAAACGGGGAGGTGAGCAGTTCTTC.

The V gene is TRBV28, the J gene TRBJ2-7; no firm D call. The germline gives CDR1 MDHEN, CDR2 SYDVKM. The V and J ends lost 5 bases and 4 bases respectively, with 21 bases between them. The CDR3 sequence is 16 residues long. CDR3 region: CASSPPGSSLSYEQYF. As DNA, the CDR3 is TGTGCCAGCAGTCCCCCCGGGTCTTCCCTTTCATACGAGCAGTACTTC.